This T cell receptor (beta chain) was observed in a study of post-analysis software for immune sequencing data. The study's findings and limits: Elevated frequency relative to controls characterized roughly five TRBV segments in patients, TRBV5-6, TRBV5-1 and TRBV20-1 among them. Multiple sclerosis patients showed significantly lower normalized Chao1 diversity than controls did.

CDR1 is SGHVS, CDR2 FQNEAQ, per germline. CDR3 size: 18 residues. Trimming pared 0 bases from V and 4 bases from J, leaving 20 bases between. Note on this clonotype: Its specificity is not known.

Presence of unique molecular identifiers characterized the TCR beta cDNA libraries. Input of roughly 1 to 11 million T cells yielded 400,000 to 550,000 cDNA molecules. TCRdb used MiXCR to reprocess the PCR reads, holding one entry per CDR3 protein. The table records some 700,000 distinct CDR3 sequences, more than 50% of them present only once. Sequenced sample: blood. This sequence joins TRBV7-8 and TRBJ2-3, with no clear D. This receptor was identified in a girl aged 2 to 10 with multiple sclerosis. The CDR3 DNA reads as TGTGCCAGCAGCTTAGCAGTCCCGCTAGGGTTTTTCGCAGATACGCAGTATTTT. Its translation: CASSLAVPLGFFADTQYF.